Presented here are 7 T cell receptor beta chains from one specimen sequenced in a study of blood T cell repertoires in COVID-19. Only in-frame clones appear in the TCRdb table, and some are missing; sequencing was by immunoSEQ multiplex PCR. Among 30,000 to 45,000 clones listed, approximately 86% were seen once. Sequenced: peripheral blood. All receptors derive from a human donor in a cohort sampled during active COVID-19.

The V call is TRBV5-6, the J call TRBJ1-2, with TRBD1 matching 7 bases. Trimming took 6 bases from V and 1 from J; bases not matched to a gene: 6. Germline V gene data show CDR1 as SGHDT and CDR2 as YYEEEE. The CDR3 covers 14 residues. The CDR3 DNA reads as TGTGCCAGCACCCCGACAGGGTATAACTATGGCTACACCTTC. Its protein product is CASTPTGYNYGYTF.

Only one count was recorded for this clone. The chain combines TRBV15 with TRBJ2-1; TRBD2 matches at 8 bases. V shed 3 bases and J 9 bases; nucleotides not matched to a gene: 7. The germline CDR1 and CDR2 sequences are LNHNV and YYDKDF (reference sequence). The CDR3 is 14 residues long. The CDR3 bases are TGTGCCACCAGCAGGGGACTAGGCTTCGTTGAGCAGTTCTTC. This sequence encodes CATSRGLGFVEQFF.

The rearrangement links TRBV6-5 to TRBJ2-7; 8 bases are shared with TRBD1. CDR1 MNHEY and CDR2 SVGAGI come from the germline V gene. This CDR3 comprises 13 residues. Unmatched junction bases numbered 4, after V lost 5 bases and J lost 4 bases. The CDR3 DNA follows: TGTGCCAGCAGTCCGGGACAGGTTTACGAGCAGTACTTC. Protein product: CASSPGQVYEQYF.

This clone was counted only a few times. The V gene is TRBV7-6, the J gene TRBJ1-5; D is undetermined. Germline CDR1 and CDR2: SGHVS and FNYEAQ. Trimming took 5 bases from V and 0 from J, leaving 14 bases between them. The length of the CDR3 is 16 residues. For the CDR3, the DNA is TGTGCCAGCAGCCCCGAGCCGGGGTTTAGCAATCAGCCCCAGCATTTT. Translating gives CASSPEPGFSNQPQHF.

This chain links TRBV3-1 (or the pseudogene TRBV3-2) with TRBJ1-2, with 8 bases aligning to TRBD1. Trimming removed 0 bases from V and 2 bases from J; junction bases left unmatched: 8. This CDR3 has 17 residues. Germline assignment: CDR1 LGHDT and CDR2 YNNKEL (reference sequence). The CDR3 DNA is TGTGCCAGCAGCCAAGATTTGGGGCAGGGGGCGAACTATGGCTACACCTTC. It encodes CASSQDLGQGANYGYTF.

This chain links TRBV7-8 with TRBJ1-3; maybe TRBD1 (5 bases). The CDR3 runs 15 residues. Trimming shortened V by 6 bases and J by 0 bases, and 12 bases separated the two germline ends. Germline values: CDR1 SGHVS, CDR2 FQNEAQ. The CDR3 sequence: CASSGGETSGNTIYF. The CDR3 DNA reads as TGTGCCAGCAGTGGGGGGGAGACCTCTGGAAACACCATATATTTT. Looking up the rest from reference TRBV7-8 and TRBJ1-3 gives the full variable domain: GAGVSQSPRYKVAKRGQDVALRCDPISGHVSLFWYQQALGQGPEFLTYFQNEAQLDKSGLPSDRFFAERPEGSVSTLKIQRTQQEDSAVYLCASSGGETSGNTIYFGEGSWLTVV.

This clone has just a few counts. V gene TRBV3-1 (or the pseudogene TRBV3-2) combines with J gene TRBJ1-2; 7 bases line up with TRBD1. This CDR3 region has 16 residues. Germline trimming cut 0 bases from V and 6 bases from J; bases unmatched to any gene: 10. From germline, CDR1 is LGHDT and CDR2 YNNKEL (reference sequence). This CDR3 is CASSQDRQGYLHGYTF. CDR3 bases: TGTGCCAGCAGCCAAGATCGACAGGGCTATTTACATGGCTACACCTTC.